This entry features one T cell receptor (beta chain) sequence. A read error may produce the germline difference seen at one junction end. This record comes from a study of blood T cell repertoires in COVID-19. The overall study: From T cells, B-cell-depleted T cells, or PBMCs came the material, which was cDNA or gDNA.

Assay used: immunoSEQ multiplex PCR; TCRdb lists only in-frame clones, some missing. The table includes 150,000 to 200,000 clones, around four fifths detected once. Sequencing used peripheral blood. The sequence was collected from a woman older than 75 with acute or convalescent COVID-19.

The CDR3 region has the DNA TGCGCCAGCAGCTTGTTTACCGACTCCTCCGAGCAGTACTTC. As protein: CASSLFTDSSEQYF. The chain carries TRBV5-1 and TRBJ2-7; D call uncertain. CDR1 and CDR2 (germline): SGHRS, YFSETQ. The CDR3 extends over 14 amino acids.